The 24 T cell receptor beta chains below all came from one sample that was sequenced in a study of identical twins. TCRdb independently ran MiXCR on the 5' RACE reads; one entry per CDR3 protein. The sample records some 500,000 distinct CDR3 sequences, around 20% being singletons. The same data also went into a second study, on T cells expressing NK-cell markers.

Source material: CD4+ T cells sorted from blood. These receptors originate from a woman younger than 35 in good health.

The CDR3 region is CSASRGGDTEAFF. As DNA, the CDR3 is TGCAGTGCTAGCAGGGGGGGGGACACTGAAGCTTTCTTT. V is TRBV20-1 and J is TRBJ1-1, with TRBD1 matching 7 bases. With V trimmed by 3 bases and J by 3 bases, 4 bases remained unmatched. Germline V CDR1 and CDR2: DFQATT, SNEGSKA (reference sequence). CDR3 length: 13 residues.

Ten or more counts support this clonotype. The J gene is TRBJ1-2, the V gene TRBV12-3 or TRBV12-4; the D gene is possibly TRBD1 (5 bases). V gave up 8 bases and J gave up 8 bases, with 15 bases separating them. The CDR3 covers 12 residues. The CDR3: CASLRRGDGYTF. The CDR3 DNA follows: TGTGCCAGCCTAAGACGGGGGGACGGCTACACCTTC.

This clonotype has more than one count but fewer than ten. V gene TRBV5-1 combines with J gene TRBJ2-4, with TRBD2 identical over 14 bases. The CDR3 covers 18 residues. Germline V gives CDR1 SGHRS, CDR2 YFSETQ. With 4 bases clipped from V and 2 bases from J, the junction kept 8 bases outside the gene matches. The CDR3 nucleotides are TGCGCCAGCAGCCACGGGACTAGCGGGAGTCTAACCAAAAACATTCAGTACTTC. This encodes CASSHGTSGSLTKNIQYF.

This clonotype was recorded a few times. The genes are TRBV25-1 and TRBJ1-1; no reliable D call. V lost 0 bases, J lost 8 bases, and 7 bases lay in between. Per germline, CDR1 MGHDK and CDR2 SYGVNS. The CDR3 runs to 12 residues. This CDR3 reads CASSEYSGEAFF. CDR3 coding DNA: TGTGCCAGCAGTGAATACTCCGGAGAAGCTTTCTTT.

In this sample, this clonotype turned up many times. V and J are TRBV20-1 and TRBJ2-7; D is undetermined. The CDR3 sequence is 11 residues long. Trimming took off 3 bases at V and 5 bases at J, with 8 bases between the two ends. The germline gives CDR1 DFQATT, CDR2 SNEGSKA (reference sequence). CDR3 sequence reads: CSASYGDEQYF. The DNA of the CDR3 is TGCAGTGCTAGTTACGGTGACGAGCAGTACTTC.

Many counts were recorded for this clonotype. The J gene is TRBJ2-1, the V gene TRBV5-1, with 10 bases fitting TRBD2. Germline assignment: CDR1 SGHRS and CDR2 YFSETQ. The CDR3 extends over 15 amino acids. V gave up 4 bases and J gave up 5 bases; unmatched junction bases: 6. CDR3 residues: CASSLRGTSDNEQFF. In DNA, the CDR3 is TGCGCCAGCAGCCTAAGAGGGACTAGCGACAATGAGCAGTTCTTC. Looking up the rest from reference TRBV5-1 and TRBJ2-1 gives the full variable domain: KAGVTQTPRYLIKTRGQQVTLSCSPISGHRSVSWYQQTPGQGLQFLFEYFSETQRNKGNFPGRFSGRQFSNSRSEMNVSTLELGDSALYLCASSLRGTSDNEQFFGPGTRLTVL.

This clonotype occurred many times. CDR3: CASRSTGDRQPQHF. For the CDR3, the DNA is TGTGCCAGCAGATCCACGGGGGACCGTCAGCCCCAGCATTTT. The V call is TRBV12-3 or TRBV12-4, the J call TRBJ1-5; possible D gene TRBD1, 5 bases. V lost 6 bases, J lost 6 bases, and 15 bases lay in between. CDR3 length equals 14 residues.

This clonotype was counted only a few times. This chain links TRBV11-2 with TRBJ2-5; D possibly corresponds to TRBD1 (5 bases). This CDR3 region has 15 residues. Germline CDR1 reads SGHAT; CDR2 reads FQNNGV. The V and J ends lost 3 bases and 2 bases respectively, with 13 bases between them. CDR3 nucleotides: TGTGCCAGCAGCTTTGTTTTAAGGACACAAGAGACCCAGTACTTC. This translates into CASSFVLRTQETQYF.

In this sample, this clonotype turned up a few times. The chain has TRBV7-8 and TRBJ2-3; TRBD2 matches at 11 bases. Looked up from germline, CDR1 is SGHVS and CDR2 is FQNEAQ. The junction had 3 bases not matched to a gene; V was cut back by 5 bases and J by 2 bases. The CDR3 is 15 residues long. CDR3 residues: CASSGTSGFTDTQYF. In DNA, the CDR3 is TGTGCCAGCAGCGGGACTAGCGGTTTCACAGATACGCAGTATTTT. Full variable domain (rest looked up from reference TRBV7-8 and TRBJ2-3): GAGVSQSPRYKVAKRGQDVALRCDPISGHVSLFWYQQALGQGPEFLTYFQNEAQLDKSGLPSDRFFAERPEGSVSTLKIQRTQQEDSAVYLCASSGTSGFTDTQYFGPGTRLTVL.

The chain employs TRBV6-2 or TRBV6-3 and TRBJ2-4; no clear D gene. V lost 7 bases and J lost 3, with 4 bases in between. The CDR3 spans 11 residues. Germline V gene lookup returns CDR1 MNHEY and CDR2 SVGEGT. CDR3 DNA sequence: TGTGCCAGCACGAACAAAAACATTCAGTACTTC. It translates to CASTNKNIQYF.

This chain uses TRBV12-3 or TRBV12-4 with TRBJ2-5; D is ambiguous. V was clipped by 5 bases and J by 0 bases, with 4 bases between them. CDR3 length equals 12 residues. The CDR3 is CASSGHQETQYF. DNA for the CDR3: TGTGCCAGCAGTGGACACCAAGAGACCCAGTACTTC.

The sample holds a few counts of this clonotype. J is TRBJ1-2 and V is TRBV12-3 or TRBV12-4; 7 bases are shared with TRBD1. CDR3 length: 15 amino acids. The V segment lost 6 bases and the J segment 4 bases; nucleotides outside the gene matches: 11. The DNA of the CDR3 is TGTGCCAGCAGCCCCGGGCAGGGGGACACCTATGGCTACACCTTC. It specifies CASSPGQGDTYGYTF.

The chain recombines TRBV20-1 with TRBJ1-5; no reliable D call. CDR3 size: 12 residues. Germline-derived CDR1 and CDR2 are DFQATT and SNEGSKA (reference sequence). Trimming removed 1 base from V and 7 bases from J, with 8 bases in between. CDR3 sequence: CSARAFTQPQHF. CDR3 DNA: TGCAGTGCTAGAGCCTTCACCCAGCCCCAGCATTTT.

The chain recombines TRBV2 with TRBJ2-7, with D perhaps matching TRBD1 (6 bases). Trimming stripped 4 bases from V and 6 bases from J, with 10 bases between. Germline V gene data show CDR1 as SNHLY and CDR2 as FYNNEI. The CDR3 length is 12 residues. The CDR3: CASSVSGAEQYF. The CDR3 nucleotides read TGTGCCAGCAGTGTATCAGGGGCCGAGCAGTACTTC.

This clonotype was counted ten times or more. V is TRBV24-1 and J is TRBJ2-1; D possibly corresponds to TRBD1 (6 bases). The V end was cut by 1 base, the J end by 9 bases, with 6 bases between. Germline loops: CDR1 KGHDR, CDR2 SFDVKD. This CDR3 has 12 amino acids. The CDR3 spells CATSDFRGEQFF. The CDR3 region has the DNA TGTGCCACCAGTGATTTCAGGGGTGAGCAGTTCTTC.

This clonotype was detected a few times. The CDR3 reads CASSEARGLAGNTGELFF. DNA for the CDR3: TGCGCCAGCAGCGAGGCCCGGGGACTAGCGGGAAACACCGGGGAGCTGTTTTTT. This chain links TRBV5-1 with TRBJ2-2, with TRBD2 matching over 13 bases. The length of the CDR3 is 18 residues. With 4 bases clipped from V and 2 bases from J, the junction kept 8 bases outside the gene matches. Germline lookup yields CDR1 SGHRS and CDR2 YFSETQ.

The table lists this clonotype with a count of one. CDR3 bases: TGTGCCAGCAGCCGCAGACAGACAGATACGCAGTATTTT. It encodes CASSRRQTDTQYF. The V call is TRBV7-2, the J call TRBJ2-3, with a tentative D call TRBD1 (5 bases). The CDR3 contains 13 residues. Trimming pared 5 bases from V and 3 bases from J, leaving 9 bases between. CDR1 and CDR2 from the germline V gene are SGHTA and FQGNSA.

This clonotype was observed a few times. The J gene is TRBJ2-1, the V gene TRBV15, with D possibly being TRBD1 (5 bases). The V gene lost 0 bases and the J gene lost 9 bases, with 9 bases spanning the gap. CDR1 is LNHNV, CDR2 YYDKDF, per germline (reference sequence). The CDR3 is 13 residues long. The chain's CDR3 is CATSRDIRGEQFF. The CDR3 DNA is TGTGCCACCAGCAGAGATATAAGGGGTGAGCAGTTCTTC.

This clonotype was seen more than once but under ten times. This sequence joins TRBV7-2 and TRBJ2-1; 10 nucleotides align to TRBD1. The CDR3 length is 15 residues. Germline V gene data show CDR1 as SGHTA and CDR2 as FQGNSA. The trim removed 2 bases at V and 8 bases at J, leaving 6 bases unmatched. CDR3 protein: CASSLRDRGGYEQFF. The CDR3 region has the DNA TGTGCCAGCAGCTTAAGGGACAGGGGAGGCTATGAGCAGTTCTTC.

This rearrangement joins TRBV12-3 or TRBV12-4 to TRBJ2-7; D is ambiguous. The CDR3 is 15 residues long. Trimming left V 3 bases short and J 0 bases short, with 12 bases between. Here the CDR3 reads CASSFRNPSSYEQYF. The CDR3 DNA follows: TGTGCCAGCAGTTTTAGGAATCCGAGCTCCTACGAGCAGTACTTC.

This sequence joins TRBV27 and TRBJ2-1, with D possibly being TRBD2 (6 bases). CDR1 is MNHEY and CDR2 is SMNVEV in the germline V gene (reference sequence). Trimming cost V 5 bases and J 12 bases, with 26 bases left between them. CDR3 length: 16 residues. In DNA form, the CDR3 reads TGTGCCAGCAGTAATTTTAGGGCCGCAGGTGTCGGGGGGCAGTTCTTC. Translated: CASSNFRAAGVGGQFF.

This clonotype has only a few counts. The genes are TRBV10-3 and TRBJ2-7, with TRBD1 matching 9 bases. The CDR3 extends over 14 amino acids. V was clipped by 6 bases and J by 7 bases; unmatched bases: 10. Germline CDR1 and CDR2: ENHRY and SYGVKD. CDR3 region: CAISVQGAMGEQYF. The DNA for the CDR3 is TGTGCCATCAGCGTACAGGGGGCGATGGGGGAGCAGTACTTC.

The CDR3 loop is CASSHRSSFSSSQFF. CDR3 nucleotide sequence: TGTGCCAGCAGCCATCGAAGTAGTTTCTCCAGTTCGCAGTTCTTC. The genes are TRBV6-2 or TRBV6-3 and TRBJ2-1, with D unclear. The CDR3 contains 15 residues. CDR1 is MNHEY and CDR2 is SVGEGT in the germline V gene. V lost 6 bases and J 12 bases, leaving 24 bases between the germline ends.

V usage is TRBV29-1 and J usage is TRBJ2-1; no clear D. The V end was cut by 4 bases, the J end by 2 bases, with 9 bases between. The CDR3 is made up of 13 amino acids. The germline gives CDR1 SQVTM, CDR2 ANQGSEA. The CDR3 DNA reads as TGCAGCGTTGCGAGCGAGACCTACAATGAGCAGTTCTTC. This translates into CSVASETYNEQFF.